Shown below are 17 T cell receptor beta chains from a single sample sequenced in a study of T cell clonality in common variable immunodeficiency. Profiled with immunoSEQ multiplex PCR; TCRdb holds only in-frame clones, not every one. Singletons are absent from the sample, which has some 40,000 clones. Sequencing used peripheral blood mononuclear cells. The receptors were gathered from a person between 18 and 69 years old in good health.

This clone was observed many times. The read gets to within 3 residues of the CDR3 end, and the germline J gene fills in the rest. This chain links TRBV28 with TRBJ2-7; 8 bases fit TRBD1. Trimming removed 5 bases from V and 6 bases from J; junction bases left unmatched: 9. The CDR3 covers 14 residues. The germline CDR1 and CDR2 sequences are MDHEN and SYDVKM. The CDR3 loop reads CASSPFRQGIEQYF. The covered CDR3 bases are TGTGCCAGCAGTCCCTTCAGACAGGGGATCGAG.

As regards this clone: The read finishes 3 residues shy of the CDR3 end, and the germline J gene is used to complete it. This sequence joins TRBV5-1 and TRBJ1-2; 10 nucleotides line up with TRBD1. The CDR3 runs to 15 residues. Germline V lookup: CDR1 SGHRS, CDR2 YFSETQ. The sequenced CDR3 bases are TGCGCCAGCAGTCCAGCCGGGACAGGGGCAGAGACC. Protein product: CASSPAGTGAET. The full CDR3 sequence reads CASSPAGTGAETYTF.

In its sample, this clone was seen many times. The observed sequence ends 3 residues before the CDR3 terminus, with the missing tail filled in from the germline J gene. The V call is TRBV6-1, the J call TRBJ1-2; TRBD1 aligns across 7 bases. Germline CDR1 and CDR2: MNHNS and SASEGT. CDR3 size: 14 residues. With V trimmed by 4 bases and J by 4 bases, 6 bases remained unmatched. CDR3 sequence: CASSGPGQSYGYTF. Partial CDR3 DNA: TGTGCCAGCAGTGGCCCGGGACAGAGCTATGGC.

As concerns this clone: The read terminates 3 residues ahead of where the CDR3 ends, so the germline J gene completes it. The V call is TRBV19, the J call TRBJ2-5, with TRBD2 matching over 16 bases. The CDR3 contains 18 residues. Trimming cost V 6 bases and J 5 bases; bases outside gene matches: 12. CDR1 LNHDA and CDR2 SQIVND come from the germline V gene (reference sequence). The part of the CDR3 DNA that was read is TGTGCCAGTAGCCAACCAGGGACTAGCGGGAGGGCCAGGGAGACC. As protein: CASSQPGTSGRARET. The full CDR3 sequence reads CASSQPGTSGRARETQYF.

This clone was picked up many times. The read finishes 3 residues shy of the CDR3 end, and the germline J gene is used to complete it. This chain links TRBV6-1 with TRBJ2-5; possible D gene TRBD2, 6 bases. Germline CDR1 reads MNHNS; CDR2 reads SASEGT. The length of the CDR3 is 16 residues. Trimming shortened V by 0 bases and J by 7 bases, and 18 bases separated the two germline ends. Incomplete CDR3 DNA: TGTGCCAGCAGTGAAGCGGGAGGTGCCTCGGGGGTGACC. The encoded protein is CASSEAGGASGVT. The whole CDR3 protein reads CASSEAGGASGVTQYF.

This clone was seen many times. From the germline J gene comes the end of the CDR3, since the read stops 3 residues before it. The chain has TRBV18 and TRBJ2-5; D possibly corresponds to TRBD1 (6 bases). CDR3 length: 15 amino acids. Germline-derived CDR1 and CDR2 are KGHSH and LQKENI. The V end was cut by 1 base, the J end by 7 bases, with 16 bases between. The CDR3 DNA, read in part, is TGTGCCAGCTCACCACGGGGCAGTCAAGGGGGGACC. Translation: CASSPRGSQGGT. The CDR3 reads in full as CASSPRGSQGGTQYF.

This clone was observed many times. Read coverage stops 3 residues before the CDR3 terminus; the germline J gene supplies the remainder. The chain couples TRBV19 to TRBJ2-5, with TRBD1 identical over 7 bases. Germline values: CDR1 LNHDA, CDR2 SQIVND (reference sequence). CDR3 length: 14 residues. The V segment lost 4 bases and the J segment 1 base; nucleotides outside the gene matches: 3. This CDR3 is CASSKTGSQETQYF. CDR3 DNA, as far as it was read: TGTGCCAGTAGTAAGACAGGGAGCCAAGAGACC.

This clone was detected ten times or more. The read terminates 3 residues ahead of where the CDR3 ends, so the germline J gene completes it. The chain combines TRBV13 with TRBJ1-4; 8 positions agree with TRBD1. Germline V CDR1 and CDR2: PRHDT, FYEKMQ (reference sequence). This CDR3 comprises 14 residues. With 3 bases clipped from V and 7 bases from J, the junction kept 4 bases outside the gene matches. The CDR3 spells CASSFSGGGEKLFF. The CDR3 bases that were read are TGTGCCAGCAGCTTTTCAGGGGGCGGTGAAAAA.

Note on this clone: The sequence runs out 3 residues before the end of the CDR3; the remainder is reconstructed from the germline J gene. The V and J genes are TRBV5-6 and TRBJ2-7; D gene uncertain. The length of the CDR3 is 14 residues. With 1 base removed from V and 2 bases from J, the gap between germline ends came to 10 bases. Germline V CDR1 and CDR2: SGHDT, YYEEEE. Partial CDR3 DNA: TGTGCCAGCAGCTTGAGAGGTCCGACCTACGAG. This sequence encodes CASSLRGPTYE. The entire CDR3 sequence reads CASSLRGPTYEQYF.

This clone was seen many times. From the germline J gene comes the end of the CDR3, since the read stops 3 residues before it. V and J are TRBV19 and TRBJ1-1, with a weak D call TRBD1 (5 bases). Germline values: CDR1 LNHDA, CDR2 SQIVND (reference sequence). This CDR3 region has 14 residues. The CDR3 is CASSSGGAEREAFF. The DNA read from the CDR3 is TGTGCCAGTAGTTCAGGAGGGGCAGAAAGAGAA.

Many counts were recorded for this clone. The read falls 3 residues short of the CDR3 end, and the missing part is taken from the germline J gene. This chain uses TRBV20-1 with TRBJ2-7, with 8 positions matching TRBD2. Germline V CDR1 and CDR2: DFQATT, SNEGSKA (reference sequence). The junction had 9 bases not matched to a gene; V was cut back by 6 bases and J by 5 bases. CDR3 length: 13 amino acids. This CDR3 reads CSAGTGLEHEQYF. Incomplete CDR3 DNA: TGCAGTGCAGGGACGGGACTAGAACACGAG.

This clone occurred many times. The read ends 3 residues early relative to the CDR3; the germline J gene fills the gap. V usage is TRBV20-1 and J usage is TRBJ2-7; perhaps TRBD2 as D (6 bases). In germline, CDR1 is DFQATT, CDR2 SNEGSKA (reference sequence). With 3 bases removed from V and 3 bases from J, the gap between germline ends came to 9 bases. The CDR3 has 12 amino acids. The CDR3 region is CSAREGIYEQYF. The sequenced part of the CDR3 DNA is TGCAGTGCTAGGGAGGGGATCTACGAG.

This clone was recorded many times. The read falls 3 residues short of the CDR3 end, and the missing part is taken from the germline J gene. This sequence joins TRBV2 and TRBJ1-2, with 7 positions matching TRBD1. CDR1 and CDR2 (germline): SNHLY, FYNNEI. With V trimmed by 4 bases and J by 1 base, 6 bases remained unmatched. The CDR3 spans 15 residues. The CDR3 loop is CASSVLGTDNYGYTF. The sequenced part of the CDR3 DNA is TGTGCCAGCAGTGTATTGGGGACAGATAACTATGGC.

This clone showed up many times. The read falls 3 residues short of the CDR3 end, and the missing part is taken from the germline J gene. The J gene is TRBJ2-1, the V gene TRBV28; D gene ambiguous. The CDR3 totals 12 residues. The germline gives CDR1 MDHEN, CDR2 SYDVKM. V gave up 2 bases and J gave up 9 bases, with 8 bases separating them. CDR3 loop: CASSLLLAEQFF. The sequenced part of the CDR3 DNA is TGTGCCAGCAGTTTACTTTTAGCTGAG.

This clone was recorded many times. The sequenced fragment ends 3 residues before the CDR3 boundary, so the rest is inferred from the germline J gene. V is TRBV10-3 and J is TRBJ2-2; D possibly corresponds to TRBD2 (5 bases). The V and J ends lost 6 bases and 1 base respectively, with 12 bases between them. This CDR3 has 15 residues. CDR1 and CDR2 from the germline V gene are ENHRY and SYGVKD. The DNA read from the CDR3 is TGTGCCATCAGGGAAGGAGCGGTGAACACCGGGGAG. Protein sequence: CAIREGAVNTGE. The entire CDR3 protein reads CAIREGAVNTGELFF.

This clone occurred many times. Sequencing ends 3 residues short of the CDR3 end; the germline J gene provides the rest. The gene calls are TRBV6-1 and TRBJ1-1, with D perhaps TRBD1 (5 bases). CDR1 is MNHNS and CDR2 is SASEGT in the germline V gene. This CDR3 is built from 14 residues. CDR3 sequence reads: CASSERVGQLEAFF. The CDR3 bases that were read are TGTGCCAGCAGTGAAAGGGTGGGGCAGTTGGAA.

This clone was recorded many times. The read terminates 3 residues before the CDR3 end, so the remaining end is supplied by the germline J gene. This rearrangement joins TRBV5-1 to TRBJ2-3, with D perhaps matching TRBD1 (5 bases). The CDR3 is made up of 14 amino acids. Germline assignment: CDR1 SGHRS and CDR2 YFSETQ. Trimming shortened V by 3 bases and J by 2 bases, and 10 bases separated the two germline ends. This chain's CDR3 is CASSSLDTTDTQYF. CDR3 DNA, as far as it was read: TGCGCCAGCAGCTCCTTGGACACCACAGATACG.